Listed here are 8 T cell receptor beta chains from one sample, sequenced in a study of blood T cell repertoires in COVID-19. The protocol was immunoSEQ multiplex PCR, while the TCRdb copy is restricted to in-frame clones and leaves out a portion. The sample lists around 300,000 clones; 90% were seen once. The sequencing input was peripheral blood. These receptors were collected from a woman between 40 and 55 years old with COVID-19, enrolled during active disease.

The V and J genes are TRBV27 and TRBJ2-2, with 7 bases identical to TRBD2. J was trimmed by 1 base and V by 6 bases; bases with no gene match: 5. The V gene's germline CDR1 is MNHEY and CDR2 SMNVEV (reference sequence). This CDR3 has 15 residues. The CDR3 region is CASSKLAENTGELFF. CDR3 coding DNA: TGTGCCAGCAGCAAGCTAGCGGAGAACACCGGGGAGCTGTTTTTT.

The chain recombines TRBV7-2 with TRBJ1-4, with 8 bases that match TRBD1. Germline V gives CDR1 SGHTA, CDR2 FQGNSA. V was clipped by 5 bases and J by 7 bases; unmatched bases: 6. There are 14 residues in the CDR3. The CDR3 loop is CASSPTGGGEKLFF. The CDR3 nucleotides are TGTGCCAGCAGCCCTACAGGGGGAGGTGAAAAACTGTTTTTT.

CDR3 nucleotides: TGTGCCAGCTCACCGAATAGGGGGCCCAGCAATCAGCCCCAGCATTTT. Its protein is CASSPNRGPSNQPQHF. The V and J genes are TRBV18 and TRBJ1-5; 7 bases match TRBD1. Per germline, CDR1 KGHSH and CDR2 LQKENI. Trimming removed 3 bases from V and 1 base from J; junction bases left unmatched: 6. This CDR3 contains 16 residues.

This clone occurred once. J is TRBJ2-7 and V is TRBV19; 11 bases match TRBD2. This CDR3 comprises 17 residues. V gave up 5 bases and J gave up 0 bases; unmatched junction bases: 9. CDR1 LNHDA and CDR2 SQIVND come from the germline V gene (reference sequence). Here the CDR3 reads CASSLRVGTSGSYEQYF. CDR3 DNA sequence: TGTGCCAGTAGTCTTCGGGTCGGGACTAGCGGCTCCTACGAGCAGTACTTC.

The chain combines TRBV29-1 with TRBJ2-7; 7 bases align to TRBD1. V was pared by 6 bases and J by 4 bases, with 6 bases of the junction left unmatched. This CDR3 is 12 amino acids long. The germline CDR1 and CDR2 sequences are SQVTM and ANQGSEA. CDR3 protein: CSVRDSDYEQYF. The CDR3 DNA follows: TGCAGCGTACGGGACAGCGATTACGAGCAGTACTTC.

The gene calls are TRBV7-2 and TRBJ2-3, with 7 bases that match TRBD2. The germline V gene encodes CDR1 SGHTA and CDR2 FQGNSA. Trimming removed 4 bases from V and 5 bases from J; junction bases left unmatched: 6. The CDR3 is 14 residues long. The CDR3 is CASSSELAEDTQYF. CDR3 coding DNA: TGTGCCAGCAGCTCCGAGCTAGCGGAAGATACGCAGTATTTT.

The chain joins TRBV6-2 or TRBV6-3 to TRBJ2-7; TRBD1 aligns across 7 bases. This CDR3 contains 14 residues. Germline loops: CDR1 MNHEY, CDR2 SVGEGT. The J segment lost 3 bases and the V segment lost 8 bases, leaving 10 bases of the junction unmatched. The CDR3 sequence is CASRQDRIIYEQYF. CDR3 nucleotide sequence: TGTGCCAGCCGCCAGGACAGGATCATCTACGAGCAGTACTTC.

The chain recombines TRBV6-5 with TRBJ2-1; D gene ambiguous. This CDR3 has 13 residues. The germline gives CDR1 MNHEY, CDR2 SVGAGI. Trimming pared 5 bases from V and 8 bases from J, leaving 13 bases between. The DNA of the CDR3 is TGTGCCAGCAGTCCCCCCAGTATTGATGAGCAGTTCTTC. This sequence encodes CASSPPSIDEQFF.